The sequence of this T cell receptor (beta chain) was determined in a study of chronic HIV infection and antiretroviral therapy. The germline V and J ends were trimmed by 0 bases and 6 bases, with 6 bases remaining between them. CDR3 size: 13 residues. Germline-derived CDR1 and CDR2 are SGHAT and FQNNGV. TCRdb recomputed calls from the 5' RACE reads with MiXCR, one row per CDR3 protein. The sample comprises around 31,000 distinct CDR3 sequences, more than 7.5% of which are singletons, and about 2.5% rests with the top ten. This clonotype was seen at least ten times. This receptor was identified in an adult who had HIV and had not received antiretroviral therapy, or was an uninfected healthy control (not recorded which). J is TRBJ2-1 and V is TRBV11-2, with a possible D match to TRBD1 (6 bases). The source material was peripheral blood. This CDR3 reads CASSLDRGNEQFF. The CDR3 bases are TGTGCCAGCAGCTTAGACAGGGGCAATGAGCAGTTCTTC.